These 16 T cell receptor beta chains originate from one sample sequenced in a study of blood T cell repertoires in COVID-19. Using immunoSEQ multiplex PCR, the repertoire was profiled, and TCRdb retains in-frame clones only, with some absent. The table lists approximately 100,000 clones, about 90% of them singletons. The sequenced material came from peripheral blood. The origin of the receptors is a woman younger than 45 with acute or convalescent COVID-19.

V is TRBV3-1 (or the pseudogene TRBV3-2) and J is TRBJ2-1; D is undetermined. The CDR3 has 16 amino acids. The germline V gene encodes CDR1 LGHDT and CDR2 YNNKEL (reference sequence). With 0 bases removed from V and 3 bases from J, the gap between germline ends came to 12 bases. The CDR3 DNA is TGTGCCAGCAGCCAAGAGGTACAACTAATCTACAATGAGCAGTTCTTC. Amino acid sequence: CASSQEVQLIYNEQFF.

J is TRBJ1-4 and V is TRBV15; perhaps TRBD1 as D (6 bases). Between the trimmed V and J ends, which lost 2 bases and 4 bases, there was a span of 8 bases. In germline, CDR1 is LNHNV, CDR2 YYDKDF (reference sequence). The CDR3 sequence is 14 residues long. The CDR3 sequence: CATSRRQVNEKLFF. The CDR3 DNA reads as TGTGCCACCAGCAGACGACAGGTTAATGAAAAACTGTTTTTT. The whole variable domain, filled in from reference TRBV15 and TRBJ1-4, reads DAMVIQNPRYQVTQFGKPVTLSCSQTLNHNVMYWYQQKSSQAPKLLFHYYDKDFNNEADTPDNFQSRRPNTSFCFLDIRSPGLGDTAMYLCATSRRQVNEKLFFGSGTQLSVL.

This chain connects TRBV7-8 to TRBJ2-5; 7 bases line up with TRBD1. CDR1 is SGHVS, CDR2 FQNEAQ, per germline. The trim removed 5 bases at V and 2 bases at J, leaving 2 bases unmatched. The CDR3 loop spans 13 amino acids. In DNA, the CDR3 is TGTGCCAGCAGCCGGGACAGACAAGAGACCCAGTACTTC. It codes for CASSRDRQETQYF.

The chain joins TRBV4-1 to TRBJ1-2, with D tentatively TRBD1 (6 bases). V dropped 5 bases and J dropped 6 bases, with 16 bases sitting between them. Germline values: CDR1 MGHRA, CDR2 YSYEKL. The CDR3 is 14 amino acids. CDR3 protein: CASSKFRGGDGYTF. For the CDR3, the DNA is TGCGCCAGCAGCAAGTTCAGGGGAGGGGATGGCTACACCTTC.

The gene calls are TRBV19 and TRBJ2-7; TRBD1 matches 11 bases. Germline lookup yields CDR1 LNHDA and CDR2 SQIVND (reference sequence). CDR3 length equals 14 residues. Trimming removed 4 bases from V and 4 bases from J; junction bases left unmatched: 3. The CDR3 protein is CASSKGTGGYEQYF. The CDR3 coding sequence is TGTGCCAGTAGTAAGGGGACAGGGGGATACGAGCAGTACTTC.

The chain couples TRBV7-2 to TRBJ1-5, with a tentative D call TRBD1 (5 bases). Germline CDR1 SGHTA, CDR2 FQGNSA. The CDR3 has 14 amino acids. V lost 5 bases and J 7 bases, leaving 15 bases between the germline ends. CDR3 coding DNA: TGTGCCAGCAGCCCTTGGGGGGAGGCACAGCCCCAGCATTTT. Amino acid sequence: CASSPWGEAQPQHF.

The V call is TRBV7-3, the J call TRBJ1-1; perhaps TRBD1 as D (5 bases). The length of the CDR3 is 14 residues. V lost 5 bases to trimming and J lost 1 base, with 11 bases between them. Germline CDR1 is SGHTA and CDR2 is FQGTGA. CDR3 region: CASSLDSGNTEAFF. CDR3 bases: TGTGCCAGCAGCCTCGACAGTGGGAACACTGAAGCTTTCTTT.

This rearrangement joins TRBV6-2 or TRBV6-3 to TRBJ1-5, with D unresolved. The CDR3 runs 16 residues. CDR1 MNHEY and CDR2 SVGEGT come from the germline V gene. V lost 0 bases and J lost 6, with 15 bases in between. The CDR3 loop reads CASSYSKGSGAQPQHF. CDR3 sequence (DNA): TGTGCCAGCAGTTACTCGAAAGGGAGTGGTGCTCAGCCCCAGCATTTT.

The CDR3: CASSPFSDGGSGYTF. The CDR3 nucleotides read TGTGCCAGCAGCCCTTTCAGCGACGGGGGGTCCGGCTACACCTTC. The J gene is TRBJ1-2, the V gene TRBV7-2, with D perhaps matching TRBD1 (5 bases). The germline V and J ends were trimmed by 5 bases and 8 bases, with 21 bases remaining between them. Per germline, CDR1 SGHTA and CDR2 FQGNSA. CDR3 length: 15 amino acids.

This chain joins TRBV2 and TRBJ1-4, with D maybe TRBD1 (5 bases). V lost 5 bases and J lost 4, with 11 bases in between. Germline loops: CDR1 SNHLY, CDR2 FYNNEI. The CDR3 totals 14 residues. CDR3 sequence (DNA): TGTGCCAGCAGTCGGTACCAGGGTAATGAAAAACTGTTTTTT. This gives the protein CASSRYQGNEKLFF.

This clone has just one count. The chain has TRBV11-3 and TRBJ2-5; perhaps TRBD1 as D (6 bases). The V gene's germline CDR1 is SGHNT and CDR2 YENEEA. Trimming shortened V by 3 bases and J by 2 bases, and 10 bases separated the two germline ends. This CDR3 region has 14 residues. Written as DNA, the CDR3 is TGTGCCAGCAGCTTCTGGGGGCAGCAAGAGACCCAGTACTTC. Its protein is CASSFWGQQETQYF.

The rearrangement joins TRBV19 to TRBJ1-5; D unresolved. This CDR3 has 15 residues. V lost 3 bases and J lost 3, with 12 bases in between. Germline V gene sequence: CDR1 LNHDA, CDR2 SQIVND (reference sequence). DNA for the CDR3: TGTGCCAGTAGTATCGGCAGACTCGTCAATCAGCCCCAGCATTTT. It translates to CASSIGRLVNQPQHF.

A single count supports this clone. CDR3 residues: CASSPASGGAGDTQYF. The CDR3 DNA follows: TGCGCCAGCAGCCCGGCTAGCGGGGGGGCGGGAGATACGCAGTATTTT. This chain links TRBV5-1 with TRBJ2-3; 12 positions match TRBD2. Germline CDR1 is SGHRS and CDR2 is YFSETQ. The length of the CDR3 is 16 residues. V shed 4 bases, J shed 5 bases, and the junction held 8 bases outside the gene matches.

The chain employs TRBV5-1 and TRBJ2-3, with no clear D. V dropped 0 bases and J dropped 3 bases, with 5 bases sitting between them. CDR1 SGHRS and CDR2 YFSETQ come from the germline V gene. CDR3 length: 13 residues. CDR3 in amino acids: CASSLGGTDTQYF. The CDR3 DNA reads TGCGCCAGCAGCTTGGGAGGTACAGATACGCAGTATTTT.

This chain connects TRBV5-1 to TRBJ2-2; D possibly corresponds to TRBD2 (6 bases). Germline assignment: CDR1 SGHRS and CDR2 YFSETQ. The CDR3 totals 17 residues. V was cut by 2 bases and J by 5 bases, with 19 bases left in between. The CDR3, as DNA: TGCGCCAGCAGCTTCCTCTTATGGGACTCCGGAACCGGGGAGCTGTTTTTT. Translation gives CASSFLLWDSGTGELFF.

DNA of the CDR3: TGTGCCAGCAGACCGCCTGGGAGGGGGAACACTGAAGCTTTCTTT. Protein: CASRPPGRGNTEAFF. The chain combines TRBV11-2 with TRBJ1-1, with D perhaps TRBD1 (5 bases). This CDR3 has 15 amino acids. Trimming left V 6 bases short and J 1 base short, with 15 bases between. CDR1 is SGHAT and CDR2 is FQNNGV in the germline V gene. Drawing the rest from reference TRBV11-2 and TRBJ1-1, the complete variable domain is EAGVAQSPRYKIIEKRQSVAFWCNPISGHATLYWYQQILGQGPKLLIQFQNNGVVDDSQLPKDRFSAERLKGVDSTLKIQPAKLEDSAVYLCASRPPGRGNTEAFFGQGTRLTVV.